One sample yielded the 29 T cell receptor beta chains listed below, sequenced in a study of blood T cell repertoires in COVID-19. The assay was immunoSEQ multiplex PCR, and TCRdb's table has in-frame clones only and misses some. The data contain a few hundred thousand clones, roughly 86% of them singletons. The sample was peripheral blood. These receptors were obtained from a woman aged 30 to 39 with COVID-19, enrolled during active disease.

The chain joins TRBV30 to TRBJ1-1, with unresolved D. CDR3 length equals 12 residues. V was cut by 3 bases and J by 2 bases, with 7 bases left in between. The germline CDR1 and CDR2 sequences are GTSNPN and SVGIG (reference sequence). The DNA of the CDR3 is TGTGCCTGGAGGGAGGGTAACACTGAAGCTTTCTTT. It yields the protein CAWREGNTEAFF.

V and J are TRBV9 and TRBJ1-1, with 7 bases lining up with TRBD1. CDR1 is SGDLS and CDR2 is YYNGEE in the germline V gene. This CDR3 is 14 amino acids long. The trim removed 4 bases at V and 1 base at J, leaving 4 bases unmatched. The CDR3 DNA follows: TGTGCCAGCAGCCGACAGGGCCCGAACACTGAAGCTTTCTTT. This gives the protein CASSRQGPNTEAFF.

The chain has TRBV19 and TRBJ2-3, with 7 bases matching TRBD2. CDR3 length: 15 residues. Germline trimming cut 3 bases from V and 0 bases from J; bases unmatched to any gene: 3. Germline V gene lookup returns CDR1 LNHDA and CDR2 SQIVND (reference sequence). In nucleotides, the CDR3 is TGTGCCAGTAGTATGCTAGCGGCTAGCACAGATACGCAGTATTTT. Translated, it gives CASSMLAASTDTQYF.

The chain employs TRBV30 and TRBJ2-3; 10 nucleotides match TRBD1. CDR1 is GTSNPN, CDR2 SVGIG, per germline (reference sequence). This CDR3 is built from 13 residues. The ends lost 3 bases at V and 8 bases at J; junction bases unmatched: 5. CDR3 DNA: TGTGCCTGGAGGACAGGGGGCTTGGGTACGCAGTATTTT. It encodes CAWRTGGLGTQYF.

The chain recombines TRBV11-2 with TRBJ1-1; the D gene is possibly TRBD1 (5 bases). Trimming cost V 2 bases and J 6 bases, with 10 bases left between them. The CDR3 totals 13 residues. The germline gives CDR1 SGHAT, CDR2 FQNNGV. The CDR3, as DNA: TGTGCCAGCAGCTTAATTGTCAGGGCTGAAGCTTTCTTT. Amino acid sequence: CASSLIVRAEAFF.

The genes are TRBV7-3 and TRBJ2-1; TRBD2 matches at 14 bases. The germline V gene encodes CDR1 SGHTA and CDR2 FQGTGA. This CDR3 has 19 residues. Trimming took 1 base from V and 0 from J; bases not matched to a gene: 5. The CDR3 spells CASSLIRTSGGSSYNEQFF. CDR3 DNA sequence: TGTGCCAGCAGCTTAATTCGGACTAGCGGGGGGAGCTCCTACAATGAGCAGTTCTTC. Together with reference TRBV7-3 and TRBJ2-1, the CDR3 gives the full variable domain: GAGVSQTPSNKVTEKGKYVELRCDPISGHTALYWYRQSLGQGPEFLIYFQGTGAADDSGLPNDRFFAVRPEGSVSTLKIQRTERGDSAVYLCASSLIRTSGGSSYNEQFFGPGTRLTVL.

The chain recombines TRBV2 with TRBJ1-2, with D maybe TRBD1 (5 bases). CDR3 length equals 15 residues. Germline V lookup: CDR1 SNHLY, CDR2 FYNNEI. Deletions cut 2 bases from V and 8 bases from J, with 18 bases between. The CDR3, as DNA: TGTGCCAGCAGTGAAAGGGCCTTCAGGAGGGGAGGCTACACCTTC. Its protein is CASSERAFRRGGYTF.

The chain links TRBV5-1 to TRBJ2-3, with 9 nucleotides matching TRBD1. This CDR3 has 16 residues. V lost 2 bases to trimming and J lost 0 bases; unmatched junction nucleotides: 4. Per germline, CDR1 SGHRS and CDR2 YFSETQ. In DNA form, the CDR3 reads TGCGCCAGCAGCTTCGGGACAGGGTCTAGCACAGATACGCAGTATTTT. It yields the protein CASSFGTGSSTDTQYF.

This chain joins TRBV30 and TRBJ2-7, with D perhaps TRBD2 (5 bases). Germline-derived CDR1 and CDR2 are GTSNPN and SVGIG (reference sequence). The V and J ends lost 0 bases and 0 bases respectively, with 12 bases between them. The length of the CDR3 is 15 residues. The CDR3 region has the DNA TGTGCCTGGAGTGTACGGCTCGGGATCTCCTACGAGCAGTACTTC. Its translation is CAWSVRLGISYEQYF.

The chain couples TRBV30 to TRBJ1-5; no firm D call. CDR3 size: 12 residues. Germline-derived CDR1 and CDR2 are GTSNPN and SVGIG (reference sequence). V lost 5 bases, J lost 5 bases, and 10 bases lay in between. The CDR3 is CAWGNRDQPQHF. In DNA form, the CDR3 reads TGTGCCTGGGGGAACAGAGATCAGCCCCAGCATTTT.

The CDR3 protein is CAISESGGARDGYTF. The CDR3 bases are TGTGCCATCAGTGAGTCGGGGGGGGCGAGGGATGGCTACACCTTC. The chain couples TRBV10-3 to TRBJ1-2; tentatively, D is TRBD1 (6 bases). This CDR3 has 15 residues. V was shortened by 0 bases and J by 6 bases, with 14 bases between the two germline ends. Germline loops: CDR1 ENHRY, CDR2 SYGVKD.

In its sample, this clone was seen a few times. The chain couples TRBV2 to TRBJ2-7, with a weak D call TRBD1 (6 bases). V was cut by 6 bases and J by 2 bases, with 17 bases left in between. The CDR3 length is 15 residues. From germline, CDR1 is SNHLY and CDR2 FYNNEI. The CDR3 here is CASSLGHLGTYEQYF. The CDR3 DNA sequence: TGTGCCAGCAGCCTGGGACACCTCGGAACCTACGAGCAGTACTTC.

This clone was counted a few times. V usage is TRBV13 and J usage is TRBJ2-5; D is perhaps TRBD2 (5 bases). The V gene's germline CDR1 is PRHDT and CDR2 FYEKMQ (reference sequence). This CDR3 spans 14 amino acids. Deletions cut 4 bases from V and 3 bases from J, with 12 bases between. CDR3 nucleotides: TGTGCCAGCAGCTCCCCGGCAGCGGAAGAGACCCAGTACTTC. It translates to CASSSPAAEETQYF. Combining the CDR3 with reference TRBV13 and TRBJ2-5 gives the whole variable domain AAGVIQSPRHLIKEKRETATLKCYPIPRHDTVYWYQQGPGQDPQFLISFYEKMQSDKGSIPDRFSAQQFSDYHSELNMSSLELGDSALYFCASSSPAAEETQYFGPGTRLLVL.

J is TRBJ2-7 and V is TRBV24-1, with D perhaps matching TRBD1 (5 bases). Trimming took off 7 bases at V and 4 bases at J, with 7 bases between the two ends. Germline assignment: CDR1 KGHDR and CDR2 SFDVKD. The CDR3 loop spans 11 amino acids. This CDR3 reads CATSDSYEQYF. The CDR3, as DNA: TGTGCCACCAGCGACAGTTACGAGCAGTACTTC.

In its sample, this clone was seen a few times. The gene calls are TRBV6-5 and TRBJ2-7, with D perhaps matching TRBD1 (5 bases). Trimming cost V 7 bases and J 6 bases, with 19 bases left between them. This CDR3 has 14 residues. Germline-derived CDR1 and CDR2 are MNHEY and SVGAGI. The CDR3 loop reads CASIPRKGRGEQYF. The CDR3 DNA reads TGTGCCAGCATCCCCCGCAAGGGGCGAGGCGAGCAGTACTTC.

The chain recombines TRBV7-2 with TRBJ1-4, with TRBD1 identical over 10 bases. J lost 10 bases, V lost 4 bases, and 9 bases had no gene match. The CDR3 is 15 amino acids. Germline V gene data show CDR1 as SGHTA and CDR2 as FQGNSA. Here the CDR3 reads CASSWTGTGEGKLFF. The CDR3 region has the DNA TGTGCCAGCAGCTGGACCGGGACAGGGGAGGGAAAACTGTTTTTT.

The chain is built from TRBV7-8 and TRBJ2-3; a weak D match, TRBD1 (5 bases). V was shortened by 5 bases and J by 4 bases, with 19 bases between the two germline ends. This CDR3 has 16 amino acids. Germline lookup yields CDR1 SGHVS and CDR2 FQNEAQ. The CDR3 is CASSPETSPRADTQYF. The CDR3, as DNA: TGTGCCAGCAGCCCGGAGACCTCACCCAGGGCAGATACGCAGTATTTT.

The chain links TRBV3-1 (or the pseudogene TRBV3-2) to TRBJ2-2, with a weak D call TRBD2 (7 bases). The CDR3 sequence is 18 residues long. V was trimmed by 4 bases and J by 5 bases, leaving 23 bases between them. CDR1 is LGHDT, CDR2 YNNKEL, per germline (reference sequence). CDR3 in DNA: TGTGCCAGCAGCCCCTATGGGGGGGCGGGAGTCGGGACCGGGGAGCTGTTTTTT. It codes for CASSPYGGAGVGTGELFF.

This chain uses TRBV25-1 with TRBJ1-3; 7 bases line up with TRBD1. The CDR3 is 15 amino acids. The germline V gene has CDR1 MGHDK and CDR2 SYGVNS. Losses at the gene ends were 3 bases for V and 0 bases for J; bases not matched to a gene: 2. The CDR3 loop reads CASSDNRGSGNTIYF. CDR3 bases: TGTGCCAGCAGTGACAACAGGGGCTCTGGAAACACCATATATTTT.

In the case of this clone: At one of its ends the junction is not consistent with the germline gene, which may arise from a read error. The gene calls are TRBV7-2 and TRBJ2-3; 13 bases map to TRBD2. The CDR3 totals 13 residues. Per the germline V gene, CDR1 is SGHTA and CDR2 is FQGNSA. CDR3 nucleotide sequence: TGTGCCAGCAGCTCCTGGACTAGCGGGAGTGGGACTTTT. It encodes CASSSWTSGSGTF.

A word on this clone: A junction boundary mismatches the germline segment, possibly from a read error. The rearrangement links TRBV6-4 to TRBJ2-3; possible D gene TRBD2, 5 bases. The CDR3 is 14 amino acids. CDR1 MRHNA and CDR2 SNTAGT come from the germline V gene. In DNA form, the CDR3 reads TGTGCCAGCAGGGACTTAGAGGGCACAGATACGCAGTATTTT. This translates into CASRDLEGTDTQYF.

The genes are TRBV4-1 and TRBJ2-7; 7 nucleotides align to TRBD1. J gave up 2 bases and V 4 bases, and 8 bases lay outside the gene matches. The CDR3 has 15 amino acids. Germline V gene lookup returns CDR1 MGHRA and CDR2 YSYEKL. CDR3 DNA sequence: TGCGCCAGCAGCCCCCATTCCGACAGGGCCTACGAGCAGTACTTC. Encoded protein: CASSPHSDRAYEQYF.

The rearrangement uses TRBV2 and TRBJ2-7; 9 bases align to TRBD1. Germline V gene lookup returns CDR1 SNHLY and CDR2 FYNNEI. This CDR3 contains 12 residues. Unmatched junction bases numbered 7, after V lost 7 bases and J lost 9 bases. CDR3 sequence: CASTRTGVGQYF. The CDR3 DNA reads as TGTGCCAGCACCAGGACAGGGGTTGGGCAGTACTTC. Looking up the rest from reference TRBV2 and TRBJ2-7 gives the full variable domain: EPEVTQTPSHQVTQMGQEVILRCVPISNHLYFYWYRQILGQKVEFLVSFYNNEISEKSEIFDDQFSVERPDGSNFTLKIRSTKLEDSAMYFCASTRTGVGQYFGPGTRLTVT.

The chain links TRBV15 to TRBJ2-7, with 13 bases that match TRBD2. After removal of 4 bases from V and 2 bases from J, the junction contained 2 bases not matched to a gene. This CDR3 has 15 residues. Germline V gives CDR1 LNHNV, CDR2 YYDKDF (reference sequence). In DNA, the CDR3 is TGTGCCACCAGCACAGGACTAGCGGGAGCCTACGAGCAGTACTTC. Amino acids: CATSTGLAGAYEQYF.

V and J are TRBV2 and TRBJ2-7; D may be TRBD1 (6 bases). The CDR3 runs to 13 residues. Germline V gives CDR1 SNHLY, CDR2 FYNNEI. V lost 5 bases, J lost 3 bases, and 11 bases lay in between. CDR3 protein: CASSRGQSYEQYF. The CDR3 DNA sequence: TGTGCCAGCAGTCGCGGACAGAGCTACGAGCAGTACTTC.

The CDR3 sequence: CASSPSDSSTKQYF. The CDR3 DNA is TGTGCCAGCTCACCCTCGGACTCATCCACCAAGCAGTACTTC. The rearrangement joins TRBV18 to TRBJ2-7; the D gene is possibly TRBD2 (5 bases). The CDR3 loop spans 14 amino acids. Germline CDR1 KGHSH, CDR2 LQKENI. Between the trimmed V and J ends, which lost 3 bases and 8 bases, there was a span of 17 bases.

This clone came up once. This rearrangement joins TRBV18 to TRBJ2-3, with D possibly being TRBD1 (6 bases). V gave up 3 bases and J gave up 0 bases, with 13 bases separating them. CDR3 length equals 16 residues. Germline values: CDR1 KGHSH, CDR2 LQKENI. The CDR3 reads CASSPLPGTSTDTQYF. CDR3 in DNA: TGTGCCAGCTCACCTCTCCCAGGGACAAGCACAGATACGCAGTATTTT.

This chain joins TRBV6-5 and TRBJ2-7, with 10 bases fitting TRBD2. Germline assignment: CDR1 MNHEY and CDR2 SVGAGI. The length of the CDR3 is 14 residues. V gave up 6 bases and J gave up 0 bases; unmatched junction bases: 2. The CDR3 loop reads CASRSSGSSYEQYF. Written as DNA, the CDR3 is TGTGCCAGCAGGTCTAGCGGGAGCTCCTACGAGCAGTACTTC.

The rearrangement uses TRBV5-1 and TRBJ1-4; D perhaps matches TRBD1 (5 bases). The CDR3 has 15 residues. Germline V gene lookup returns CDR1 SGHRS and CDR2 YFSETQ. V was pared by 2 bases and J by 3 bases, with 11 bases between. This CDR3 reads CASSFQGGSNEKLFF. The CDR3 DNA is TGCGCCAGCAGCTTTCAGGGTGGGTCTAATGAAAAACTGTTTTTT.